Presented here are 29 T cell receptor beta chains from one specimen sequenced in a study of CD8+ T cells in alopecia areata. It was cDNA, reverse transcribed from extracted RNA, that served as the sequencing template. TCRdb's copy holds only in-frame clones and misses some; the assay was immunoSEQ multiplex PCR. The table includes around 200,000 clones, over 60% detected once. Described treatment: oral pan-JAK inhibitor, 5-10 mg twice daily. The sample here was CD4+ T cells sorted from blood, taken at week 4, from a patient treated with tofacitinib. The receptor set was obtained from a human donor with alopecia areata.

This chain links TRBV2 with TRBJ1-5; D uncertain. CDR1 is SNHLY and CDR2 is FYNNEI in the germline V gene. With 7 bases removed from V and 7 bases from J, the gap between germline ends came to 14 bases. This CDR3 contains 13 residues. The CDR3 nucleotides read TGTGCCAGCACCCGGACCCTGCAGCAGCCCCAGCATTTT. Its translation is CASTRTLQQPQHF.

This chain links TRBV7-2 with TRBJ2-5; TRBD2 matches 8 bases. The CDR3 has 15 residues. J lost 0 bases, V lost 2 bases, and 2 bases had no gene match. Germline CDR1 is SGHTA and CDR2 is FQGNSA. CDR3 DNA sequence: TGTGCCAGCAGCTTAAGTAGCGGGGACCAAGAGACCCAGTACTTC. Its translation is CASSLSSGDQETQYF.

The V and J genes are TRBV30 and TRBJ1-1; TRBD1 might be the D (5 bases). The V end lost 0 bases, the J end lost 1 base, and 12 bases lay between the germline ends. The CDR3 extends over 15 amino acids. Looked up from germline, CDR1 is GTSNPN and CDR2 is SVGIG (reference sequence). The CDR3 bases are TGTGCCTGGAGTGTAAGGGGCAGGAAGAACACTGAAGCTTTCTTT. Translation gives CAWSVRGRKNTEAFF.

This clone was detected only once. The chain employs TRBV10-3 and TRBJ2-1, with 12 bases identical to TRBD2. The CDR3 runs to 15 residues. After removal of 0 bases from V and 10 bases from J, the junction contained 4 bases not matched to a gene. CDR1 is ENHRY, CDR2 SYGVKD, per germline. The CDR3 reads CAISESVTSGGEQFF. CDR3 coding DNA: TGTGCCATCAGTGAGTCCGTGACTAGCGGGGGCGAGCAGTTCTTC.

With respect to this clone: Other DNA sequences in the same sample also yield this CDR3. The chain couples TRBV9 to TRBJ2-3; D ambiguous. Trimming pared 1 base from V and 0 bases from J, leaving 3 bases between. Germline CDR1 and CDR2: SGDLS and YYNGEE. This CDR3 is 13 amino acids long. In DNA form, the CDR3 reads TGTGCCAGCAGCGTATTCAGCACAGATACGCAGTATTTT. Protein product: CASSVFSTDTQYF.

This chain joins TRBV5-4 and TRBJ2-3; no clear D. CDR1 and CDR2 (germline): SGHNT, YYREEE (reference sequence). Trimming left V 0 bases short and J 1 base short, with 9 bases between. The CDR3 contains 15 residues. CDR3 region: CASSLAGWGTDTQYF. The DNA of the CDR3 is TGTGCCAGCAGCTTGGCGGGTTGGGGCACAGATACGCAGTATTTT.

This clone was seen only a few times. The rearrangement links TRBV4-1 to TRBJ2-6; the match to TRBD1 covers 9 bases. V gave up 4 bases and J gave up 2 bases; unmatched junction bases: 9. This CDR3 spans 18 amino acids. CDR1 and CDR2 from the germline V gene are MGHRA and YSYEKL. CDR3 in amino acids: CASSRPGQGIPGANVLTF. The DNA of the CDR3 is TGCGCCAGCAGCCGACCGGGACAGGGAATCCCTGGGGCCAACGTCCTGACTTTC.

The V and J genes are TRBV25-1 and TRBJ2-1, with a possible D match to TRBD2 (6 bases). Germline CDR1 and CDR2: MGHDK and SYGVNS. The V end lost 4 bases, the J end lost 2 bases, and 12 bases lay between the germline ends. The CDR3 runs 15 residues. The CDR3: CASSGTAGTYNEQFF. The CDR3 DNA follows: TGTGCCAGCAGTGGAACGGCGGGGACCTACAATGAGCAGTTCTTC.

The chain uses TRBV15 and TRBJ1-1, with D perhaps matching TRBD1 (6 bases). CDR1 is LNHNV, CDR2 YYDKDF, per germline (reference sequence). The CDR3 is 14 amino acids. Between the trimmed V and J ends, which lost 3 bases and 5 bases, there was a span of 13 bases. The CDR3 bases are TGTGCCACCAGCAGGGGAGGGGGGAGAACTGAAGCTTTCTTT. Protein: CATSRGGGRTEAFF.

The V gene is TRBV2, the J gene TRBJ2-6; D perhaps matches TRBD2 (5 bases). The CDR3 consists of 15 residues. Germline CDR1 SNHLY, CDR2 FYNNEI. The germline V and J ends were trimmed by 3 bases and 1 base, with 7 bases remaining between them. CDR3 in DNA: TGTGCCAGCAGTGAGTCGGGATCTGGGGCCAACGTCCTGACTTTC. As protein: CASSESGSGANVLTF.

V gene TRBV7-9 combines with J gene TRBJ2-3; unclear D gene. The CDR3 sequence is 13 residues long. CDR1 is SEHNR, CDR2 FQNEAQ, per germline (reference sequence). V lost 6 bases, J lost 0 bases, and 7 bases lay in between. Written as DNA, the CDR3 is TGTGCCAGCAGACGTTCTAGCACAGATACGCAGTATTTT. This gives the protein CASRRSSTDTQYF.

The CDR3 nucleotides read TGTGCCAGCAGCGTGGACCGCTTCGAGCAGTTCTTC. Amino acid sequence: CASSVDRFEQFF. The chain recombines TRBV5-4 with TRBJ2-1; D is uncertain. The CDR3 loop spans 12 amino acids. From germline, CDR1 is SGHNT and CDR2 YYREEE (reference sequence). V gave up 4 bases and J gave up 10 bases, with 12 bases separating them.

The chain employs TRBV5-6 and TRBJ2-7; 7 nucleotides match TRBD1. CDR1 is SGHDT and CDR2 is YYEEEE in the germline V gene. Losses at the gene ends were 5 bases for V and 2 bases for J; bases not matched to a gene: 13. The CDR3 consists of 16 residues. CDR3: CASRGGYRGRTYEQYF. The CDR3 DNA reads TGTGCCAGCAGGGGTGGTTACAGGGGAAGGACCTACGAGCAGTACTTC.

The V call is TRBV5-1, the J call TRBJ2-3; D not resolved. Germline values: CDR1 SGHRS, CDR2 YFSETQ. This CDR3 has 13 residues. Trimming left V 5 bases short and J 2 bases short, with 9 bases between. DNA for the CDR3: TGCGCCAGCAGAGAAACGATCACAGATACGCAGTATTTT. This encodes CASRETITDTQYF.

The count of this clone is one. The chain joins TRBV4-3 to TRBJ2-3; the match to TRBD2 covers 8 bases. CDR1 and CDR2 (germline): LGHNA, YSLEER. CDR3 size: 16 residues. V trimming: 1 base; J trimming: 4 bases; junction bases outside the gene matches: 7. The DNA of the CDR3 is TGCGCCAGCAGCCAAGTGTCGGGGGGGCCAGCAGATACGCAGTATTTT. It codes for CASSQVSGGPADTQYF.

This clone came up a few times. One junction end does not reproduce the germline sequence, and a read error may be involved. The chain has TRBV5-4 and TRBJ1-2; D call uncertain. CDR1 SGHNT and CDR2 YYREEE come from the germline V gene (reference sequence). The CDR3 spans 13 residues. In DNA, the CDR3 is TGTGCCAGCACCTTGGGTGCTTCCTATGGCTACACCTTC. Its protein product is CASTLGASYGYTF.

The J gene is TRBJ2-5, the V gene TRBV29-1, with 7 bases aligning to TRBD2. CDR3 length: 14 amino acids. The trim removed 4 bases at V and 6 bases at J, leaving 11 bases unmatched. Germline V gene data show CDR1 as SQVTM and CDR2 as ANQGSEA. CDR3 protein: CSVAVTLGGKTQYF. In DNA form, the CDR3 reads TGCAGCGTTGCAGTTACCCTCGGGGGGAAGACCCAGTACTTC. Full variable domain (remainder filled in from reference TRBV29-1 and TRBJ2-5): SAVISQKPSRDICQRGTSLTIQCQVDSQVTMMFWYRQQPGQSLTLIATANQGSEATYESGFVIDKFPISRPNLTFSTLTVSNMSPEDSSIYLCSVAVTLGGKTQYFGPGTRLLVL.

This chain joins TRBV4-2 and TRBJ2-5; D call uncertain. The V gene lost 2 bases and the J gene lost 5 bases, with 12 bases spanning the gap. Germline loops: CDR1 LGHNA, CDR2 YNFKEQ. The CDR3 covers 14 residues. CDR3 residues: CASSQNGPRETQYF. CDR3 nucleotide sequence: TGTGCCAGCAGCCAAAATGGACCCCGGGAGACCCAGTACTTC.

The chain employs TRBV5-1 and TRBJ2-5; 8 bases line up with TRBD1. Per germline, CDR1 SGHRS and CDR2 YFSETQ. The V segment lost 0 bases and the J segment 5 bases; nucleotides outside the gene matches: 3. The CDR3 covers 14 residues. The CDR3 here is CASSLARQGETQYF. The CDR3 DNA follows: TGCGCCAGCAGCTTGGCCCGACAGGGGGAGACCCAGTACTTC.

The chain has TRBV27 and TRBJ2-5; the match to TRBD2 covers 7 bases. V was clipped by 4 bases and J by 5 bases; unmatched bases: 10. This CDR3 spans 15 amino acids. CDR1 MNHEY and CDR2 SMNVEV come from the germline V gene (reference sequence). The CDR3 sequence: CASSSGLGGGETQYF. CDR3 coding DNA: TGTGCCAGCAGTTCCGGACTAGGAGGCGGGGAGACCCAGTACTTC.

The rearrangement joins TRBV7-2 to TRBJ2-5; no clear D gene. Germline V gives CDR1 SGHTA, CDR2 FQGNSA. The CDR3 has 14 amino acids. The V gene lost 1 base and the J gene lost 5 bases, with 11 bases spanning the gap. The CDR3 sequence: CASSLGTPWETQYF. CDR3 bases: TGTGCCAGCAGCTTAGGCACGCCTTGGGAGACCCAGTACTTC.

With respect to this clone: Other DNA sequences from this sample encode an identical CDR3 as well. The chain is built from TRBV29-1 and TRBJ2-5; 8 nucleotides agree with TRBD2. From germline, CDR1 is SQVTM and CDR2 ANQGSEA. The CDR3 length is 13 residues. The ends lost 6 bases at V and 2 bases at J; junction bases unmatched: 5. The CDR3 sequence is CSVRTGGQETQYF. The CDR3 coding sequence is TGCAGCGTCCGCACGGGGGGGCAAGAGACCCAGTACTTC.

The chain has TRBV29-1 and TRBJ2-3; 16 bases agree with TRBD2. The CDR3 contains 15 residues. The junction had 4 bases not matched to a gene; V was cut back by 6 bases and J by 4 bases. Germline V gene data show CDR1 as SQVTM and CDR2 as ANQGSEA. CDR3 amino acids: CSVGTSGGAADTQYF. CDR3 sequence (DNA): TGCAGCGTAGGGACTAGCGGGGGGGCGGCAGATACGCAGTATTTT.

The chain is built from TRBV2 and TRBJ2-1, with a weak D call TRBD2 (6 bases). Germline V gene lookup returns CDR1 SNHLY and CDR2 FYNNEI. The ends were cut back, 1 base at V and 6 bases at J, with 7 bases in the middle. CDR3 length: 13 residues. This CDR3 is CASSEGRGNEQFF. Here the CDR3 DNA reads TGTGCCAGCAGTGAAGGGCGGGGCAATGAGCAGTTCTTC.

CDR3 in DNA: TGCAGCGTTAAAGGGTCAGGAGGAGATACGCAGTATTTT. Amino acids: CSVKGSGGDTQYF. The genes are TRBV29-1 and TRBJ2-3; tentative D call: TRBD2 (5 bases). Trimming removed 5 bases from V and 5 bases from J, with 14 bases in between. Germline V CDR1 and CDR2: SQVTM, ANQGSEA. The CDR3 extends over 13 amino acids.

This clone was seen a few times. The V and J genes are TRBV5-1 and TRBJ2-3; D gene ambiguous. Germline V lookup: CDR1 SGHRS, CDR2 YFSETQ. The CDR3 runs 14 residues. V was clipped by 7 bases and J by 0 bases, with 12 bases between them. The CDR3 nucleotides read TGCGCCAGCTCCCCTGGGGATAGCACAGATACGCAGTATTTT. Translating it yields CASSPGDSTDTQYF.

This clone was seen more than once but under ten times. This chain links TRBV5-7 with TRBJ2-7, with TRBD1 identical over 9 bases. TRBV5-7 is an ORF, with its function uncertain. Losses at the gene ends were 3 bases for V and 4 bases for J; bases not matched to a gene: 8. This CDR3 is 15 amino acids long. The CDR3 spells CASSSTGGAAYEQYF. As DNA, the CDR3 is TGTGCCAGCAGCTCCACAGGGGGCGCCGCGTACGAGCAGTACTTC.

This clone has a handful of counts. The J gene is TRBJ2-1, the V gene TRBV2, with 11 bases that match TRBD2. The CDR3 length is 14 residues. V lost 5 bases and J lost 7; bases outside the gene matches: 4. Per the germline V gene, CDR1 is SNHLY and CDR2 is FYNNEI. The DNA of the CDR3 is TGTGCCAGCAGTTTTAGACTAGCGGGGAATGAGCAGTTCTTC. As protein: CASSFRLAGNEQFF.

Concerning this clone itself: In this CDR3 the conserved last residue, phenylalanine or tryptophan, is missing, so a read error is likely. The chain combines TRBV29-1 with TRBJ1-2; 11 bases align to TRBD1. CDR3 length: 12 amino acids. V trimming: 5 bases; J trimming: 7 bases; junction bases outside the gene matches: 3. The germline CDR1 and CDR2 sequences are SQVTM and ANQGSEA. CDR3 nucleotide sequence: TGCAGCGTTACCGGGACAGGGGGTGGCTACACCTCC. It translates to CSVTGTGGGYTS.